This T cell receptor (beta chain) derives from a study of blood T cell repertoires in COVID-19. Across the whole study: Some COVID-19 samples were acute and others convalescent; all came from the United States, Italy and Spain. PBMCs, B-cell-depleted T cells, or T cells provided the cDNA or gDNA that made up the material.

In the original workflow: Nucleated cell counts were estimated from reference gene primer amplification. Data came from immunoSEQ multiplex PCR; TCRdb stores just in-frame clones and leaves some out. The DNA was the basis for D and trimming; V, J and clone size are from that table. The profile shows more than 85,000 clones, less than 85% of them singletons. Trimming shortened V by 5 bases and J by 6 bases, and 10 bases separated the two germline ends. Germline V CDR1 and CDR2: SGHNT, YENEEA. The CDR3 totals 12 residues. This clonotype was obtained from an elderly man with acute or convalescent COVID-19. The chain uses TRBV11-3 and TRBJ1-1, with unresolved D. The sample taken for sequencing was peripheral blood. CDR3 sequence (DNA): TGTGCCAGCAGCCGGAGCTCCGCTGAAGCTTTCTTT. As protein: CASSRSSAEAFF.